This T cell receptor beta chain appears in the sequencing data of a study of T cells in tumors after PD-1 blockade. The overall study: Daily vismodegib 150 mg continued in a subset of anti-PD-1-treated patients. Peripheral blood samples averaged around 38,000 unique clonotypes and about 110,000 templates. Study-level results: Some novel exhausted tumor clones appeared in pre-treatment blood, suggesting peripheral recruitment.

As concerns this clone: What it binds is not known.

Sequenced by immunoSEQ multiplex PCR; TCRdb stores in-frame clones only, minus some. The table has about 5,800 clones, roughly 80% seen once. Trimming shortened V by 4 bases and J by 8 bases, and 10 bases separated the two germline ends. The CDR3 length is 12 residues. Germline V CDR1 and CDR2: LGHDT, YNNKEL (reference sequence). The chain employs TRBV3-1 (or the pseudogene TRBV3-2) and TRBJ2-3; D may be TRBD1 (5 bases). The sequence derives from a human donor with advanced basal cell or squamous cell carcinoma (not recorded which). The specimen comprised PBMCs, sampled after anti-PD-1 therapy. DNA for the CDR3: TGTGCCAGCAGCCCAGAAAGGGGTACGCAGTATTTT. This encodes CASSPERGTQYF.